Included here is one TCR beta chain sequence, with context. Its antigen is currently unknown. Clones were read by immunoSEQ multiplex PCR, and TCRdb kept only the in-frame ones, dropping some. The sample has around 980,000 clones; around 78% are singletons. Germline V gene sequence: CDR1 SGHAT, CDR2 FQNNGV. The CDR3 spans 15 residues. Trimming cost V 1 base and J 5 bases, with 14 bases left between them. This record belongs to a study of shared clonotypes between healthy human individuals. Study-wide results and limits: For naive CD4 cells, roughly 4.6% of clonotypes were shared across a few donors. In having few donors, the study represented limited genetic and exposure-history diversity. Compared with memory subsets, naive subsets generally had larger estimated richness.

Only Caucasian adults living in Nashville, Tennessee served as donors. The sequenced sample was memory CD4+ T cells from PBMCs. Subset reported: CD45RA-negative fraction. The clonotype comes from a man between 18 and 35 years old in good health. Some clones in this sample may be carry-over from other donors' samples. The chain uses TRBV11-2 and TRBJ1-1; tentatively, D is TRBD1 (5 bases). For the CDR3, the DNA is TGTGCCAGCAGCTTAGGGAGGGGAGGGAGAACTGAAGCTTTCTTT. As protein: CASSLGRGGRTEAFF.